This T cell receptor beta chain was captured in a study of naive and memory T cell subsets. Per germline, CDR1 SQVTM and CDR2 ANQGSEA. V was pared by 5 bases and J by 8 bases, with 22 bases between. This CDR3 has 15 amino acids. CD4 T cells were positively selected, then CD8 T cells from the CD4-negative fraction. Cells stained for CD3, CD4, CD8, CD45RA, CD27 and viability were sorted into four CD45RA/CD27 subsets. This clonotype was picked up many times. Its antigen is not known. The study, taken as a whole, reports: Diversity fell and Gini index rose from naive through CM, EM, EMRA. Possibly reflecting memory cells re-expressing CD45RA, a few larger clonotypes occurred in naive repertoires, especially CD8. Naive and memory repertoire findings lacked a ground truth for validation.

Both TRBC1 and TRBC2 were covered by a beta constant-region primer of two equimolar oligonucleotides. Ligated cDNA was amplified by four rounds of PCR with nested alpha and beta constant-region primers and SP2. TCRdb reprocessed the UMI-ligation and nested PCR reads via MiXCR and lists one record per CDR3 protein. This table holds 150,000 or so distinct CDR3 sequences, roughly 23% found once. Sample: naive CD4+ T cells from blood. The receptor was derived from a human donor in good health. This chain joins TRBV29-1 and TRBJ2-1; D is tentatively TRBD1 or TRBD2 (5 bases each). In DNA, the CDR3 is TGCAGCGTTTGCGTAGCTAGAGGGGTTTTAGATGAGCAGTTCTTC. Protein sequence: CSVCVARGVLDEQFF.